This TCR beta chain originates from a study of T-cell reconstitution after alpha-beta-depleted transplantation in children. Library preparation (for TCRbeta) was performed with unique molecular identifiers. A single record per CDR3 protein comes from TCRdb applying MiXCR to the PCR reads. The sample gives about 200,000 distinct CDR3 sequences, roughly 15% of which show up once; 13% is in the top ten. This clonotype has ten or more counts. V dropped 0 bases and J dropped 9 bases, with 13 bases sitting between them. The V gene's germline CDR1 is SGHRS and CDR2 YFSETQ. This CDR3 comprises 15 residues. This rearrangement joins TRBV5-1 to TRBJ1-6; D gene ambiguous. The material was PBMCs from the stem cell graft donor, obtained from the stem cell graft. The TCR sequence derives from a human donor who donated a stem cell graft to a child with acute lymphoblastic leukemia. The CDR3 protein is CASSLGVSVGSPLHF. The DNA of the CDR3 is TGCGCCAGCAGCTTGGGGGTCTCAGTGGGTTCACCCCTCCACTTT.